What follows is one T cell receptor (beta chain) and its context. What it binds is not known. The record originates from a study of cytotoxic CD8 clonotypes in ibrutinib-treated CLL. Overall study: Patients: some 11 relapsed/refractory, approximately 15 treatment-naive, fewer than 18 IGHV unmutated. Whole-study findings and limits: Relative to age-matched healthy donors, clonality at baseline was higher, and it tracked circulating CD8+ T-cell counts.

V was cut by 6 bases and J by 2 bases, with 10 bases left in between. The CDR3 loop spans 14 amino acids. The germline gives CDR1 MDHEN, CDR2 SYDVKM. The protocol was immunoSEQ multiplex PCR, while the TCRdb copy is restricted to in-frame clones and leaves out a portion. The sample records nearly 25,000 clones, 65% to 80% being singletons. The sequences come from PBMCs, collected after 12 months of ibrutinib treatment. The rearrangement links TRBV28 to TRBJ2-2; perhaps TRBD1 as D (5 bases). The source of this sequence is a human donor with chronic lymphocytic leukemia. The CDR3 loop reads CASSYGHNTGELFF. DNA for the CDR3: TGTGCCAGCAGCTATGGACACAACACCGGGGAGCTGTTTTTT. The whole variable domain, remainder taken from reference TRBV28 and TRBJ2-2, is DVKVTQSSRYLVKRTGEKVFLECVQDMDHENMFWYRQDPGLGLRLIYFSYDVKMKEKGDIPEGYSVSREKKERFSLILESASTNQTSMYLCASSYGHNTGELFFGEGSRLTVL.